What follows are 14 T cell receptor beta chains derived from one specimen sequenced in a study of radiotherapy plus CTLA-4 blockade in lung cancer. TCRdb's copy holds only in-frame clones and misses some; the assay was immunoSEQ multiplex PCR. Among more than 30,000 clones listed, 70% to 90% were seen once. The sample was peripheral blood, taken from a patient treated with radiotherapy plus ipilimumab. The receptors stem from a human donor with non-small cell lung cancer that progressed on radiotherapy plus ipilimumab.

The chain combines TRBV29-1 with TRBJ2-3, with D unresolved. Per germline, CDR1 SQVTM and CDR2 ANQGSEA. The CDR3 sequence is 13 residues long. Trimming shortened V by 4 bases and J by 1 base, and 9 bases separated the two germline ends. CDR3 sequence (DNA): TGCAGCGTTGCTGGGCAGGGCACAGATACGCAGTATTTT. Its protein product is CSVAGQGTDTQYF.

The rearrangement uses TRBV4-1 and TRBJ2-1; TRBD1 agrees at 9 bases. The CDR3 spans 15 residues. V lost 2 bases and J lost 7; bases outside the gene matches: 6. CDR1 MGHRA and CDR2 YSYEKL come from the germline V gene. CDR3 in DNA: TGCGCCAGCAGCCAACGTGGGACAGGGCGGAATGAGCAGTTCTTC. Translating it yields CASSQRGTGRNEQFF.

This sequence joins TRBV2 and TRBJ2-2; 8 nucleotides line up with TRBD1. The V gene's germline CDR1 is SNHLY and CDR2 FYNNEI. This CDR3 has 14 amino acids. The ends lost 6 bases at V and 4 bases at J; junction bases unmatched: 4. CDR3 region: CASSWDRTTGELFF. CDR3 nucleotides: TGTGCCAGCAGCTGGGACAGGACCACCGGGGAGCTGTTTTTT.

V gene TRBV5-1 combines with J gene TRBJ2-7; 12 bases are a match to TRBD2. Trimming cost V 0 bases and J 7 bases; bases outside gene matches: 8. This CDR3 is built from 16 residues. Per the germline V gene, CDR1 is SGHRS and CDR2 is YFSETQ. For the CDR3, the DNA is TGCGCCAGCAGCTTGGAACCTAGCGGGGGGGCCTGGGAGCAGTACTTC. It specifies CASSLEPSGGAWEQYF.

V usage is TRBV6-1 and J usage is TRBJ2-6; a weak D match, TRBD2 (6 bases). CDR1 and CDR2 (germline): MNHNS, SASEGT. V was shortened by 0 bases and J by 3 bases, with 9 bases between the two germline ends. The CDR3 covers 16 residues. CDR3 residues: CASSEAAGGGANVLTF. DNA for the CDR3: TGTGCCAGCAGTGAAGCTGCCGGGGGTGGGGCCAACGTCCTGACTTTC.

This chain joins TRBV28 and TRBJ1-2; possibly TRBD1 for D (5 bases). V was clipped by 2 bases and J by 8 bases, with 12 bases between them. Looked up from germline, CDR1 is MDHEN and CDR2 is SYDVKM. The CDR3 consists of 13 residues. Written as DNA, the CDR3 is TGTGCCAGCAGTTTACTTGGGGGAGGAGGCTACACCTTC. It yields the protein CASSLLGGGGYTF.

The chain links TRBV19 to TRBJ1-2; maybe TRBD1 (6 bases). The length of the CDR3 is 15 residues. The germline V gene encodes CDR1 LNHDA and CDR2 SQIVND (reference sequence). Trimming removed 0 bases at V and 7 bases at J, with 15 bases between. The CDR3 loop reads CASSIDMGARSGYTF. The CDR3 coding sequence is TGTGCCAGTAGTATAGATATGGGGGCGCGTAGTGGCTACACCTTC.

The V call is TRBV4-3, the J call TRBJ1-1; 7 bases are a match to TRBD1. With V trimmed by 4 bases and J by 4 bases, 3 bases remained unmatched. The CDR3 has 13 amino acids. Germline lookup yields CDR1 LGHNA and CDR2 YSLEER. The CDR3 region is CASSLRGSTEAFF. CDR3 nucleotides: TGCGCCAGCAGCCTCAGGGGGAGCACTGAAGCTTTCTTT.

J is TRBJ2-6 and V is TRBV12-5; TRBD1 matches 12 bases. Germline V CDR1 and CDR2: LGHNT, FRNRAP. The junction had 11 bases not matched to a gene; V was cut back by 1 base and J by 4 bases. The CDR3 consists of 20 residues. The CDR3 region is CASGLAPMGQGAQGANVLTF. The CDR3 coding sequence is TGTGCTAGTGGTTTGGCCCCGATGGGACAGGGGGCGCAAGGGGCCAACGTCCTGACTTTC.

The chain combines TRBV2 with TRBJ2-5; TRBD1 agrees at 10 bases. CDR1 is SNHLY, CDR2 FYNNEI, per germline. The ends lost 3 bases at V and 4 bases at J; junction bases unmatched: 8. The CDR3 is made up of 16 amino acids. CDR3 coding DNA: TGTGCCAGCAGTGACCGGGGACAGGGGATAGGAGAGACCCAGTACTTC. Its protein product is CASSDRGQGIGETQYF. Supplemented by reference TRBV2 and TRBJ2-5, the full variable domain reads EPEVTQTPSHQVTQMGQEVILRCVPISNHLYFYWYRQILGQKVEFLVSFYNNEISEKSEIFDDQFSVERPDGSNFTLKIRSTKLEDSAMYFCASSDRGQGIGETQYFGPGTRLLVL.

To note about this clone: A junction end diverges from the germline sequence, so it may reflect a read error. The chain employs TRBV7-2 and TRBJ2-7; TRBD2 aligns across 8 bases. Germline V gives CDR1 SGHTA, CDR2 FQGNSA. The CDR3 has 15 residues. CDR3 region: CASSLSRGGPYGQYF. Here the CDR3 DNA reads TGTGCCAGCAGCTTATCTCGGGGGGGCCCCTACGGGCAGTACTTC. Looking up the rest from reference TRBV7-2 and TRBJ2-7 gives the full variable domain: GAGVSQSPSNKVTEKGKDVELRCDPISGHTALYWYRQSLGQGLEFLIYFQGNSAPDKSGLPSDRFSAERTGGSVSTLTIQRTQQEDSAVYLCASSLSRGGPYGQYFGPGTRLTVT.

V and J are TRBV6-6 and TRBJ2-3; 11 bases map to TRBD2. CDR1 and CDR2 from the germline V gene are MNHNY and SVGAGI (reference sequence). There are 16 residues in the CDR3. Trimming cost V 5 bases and J 3 bases; bases outside gene matches: 7. The CDR3 loop reads CASSTLAGAPTDTQYF. The CDR3, as DNA: TGTGCCAGCAGTACACTAGCGGGGGCGCCGACAGATACGCAGTATTTT.

This clone appeared once. V usage is TRBV6-5 and J usage is TRBJ2-5, with TRBD1 matching 8 bases. TRBJ2-7 matches the DNA end more closely, so the J call is doubtful. The CDR3 is 15 amino acids. Germline CDR1 and CDR2: MNHEY and SVGAGI. The chain's CDR3 is CASRNSGQATYEQYF. The CDR3 nucleotides are TGTGCCAGCAGAAACTCGGGACAGGCCACCTACGAGCAGTACTTC.

J is TRBJ2-5 and V is TRBV2; 9 bases line up with TRBD1. The CDR3 contains 14 residues. Looked up from germline, CDR1 is SNHLY and CDR2 is FYNNEI. With V trimmed by 4 bases and J by 2 bases, 2 bases remained unmatched. In nucleotides, the CDR3 is TGTGCCAGCAGTGGCGGGACAGGGCAAGAGACCCAGTACTTC. Amino acid sequence: CASSGGTGQETQYF.